A single sample gave rise to the 4 T cell receptor beta chains below, sequenced in a study of type 1 regulatory T cells. MiXCR was run by TCRdb on the reads, yielding one entry per CDR3 protein. This table has 60,000 to 70,000 distinct CDR3 sequences, 45% to 50% appearing once. Their cognate antigens are unknown. The sample taken for sequencing was cultured non-Tr1 T cells, either the whole culture or a sorted T cell fraction (not recorded which). These receptors originate from a human donor in good health.

The chain couples TRBV5-4 to TRBJ2-3; D is perhaps TRBD2 (5 bases). The germline V and J ends were trimmed by 0 bases and 4 bases, with 12 bases remaining between them. This CDR3 is 15 amino acids long. Germline assignment: CDR1 SGHNT and CDR2 YYREEE (reference sequence). CDR3 sequence (DNA): TGTGCCAGCAGCTTGGGAGGGAAGAGTGCAGATACGCAGTATTTT. Translated: CASSLGGKSADTQYF.

This clonotype was seen only a few times. The chain links TRBV6-5 to TRBJ2-7, with 9 bases matching TRBD2. CDR1 and CDR2 from the germline V gene are MNHEY and SVGAGI. V gave up 4 bases and J gave up 3 bases; unmatched junction bases: 7. The CDR3 spans 15 residues. The CDR3 region is CASSFSASGVYEQYF. Here the CDR3 DNA reads TGTGCCAGCAGTTTTAGCGCTAGCGGGGTCTACGAGCAGTACTTC.

This chain links TRBV5-4 with TRBJ2-3, with 14 bases lining up with TRBD2. CDR3 length: 15 amino acids. The ends lost 5 bases at V and 5 bases at J; junction bases unmatched: 4. Germline V gene lookup returns CDR1 SGHNT and CDR2 YYREEE (reference sequence). CDR3 sequence reads: CASRPGLAGGDTQYF. The CDR3 DNA reads as TGTGCCAGCAGACCCGGACTAGCGGGGGGAGATACGCAGTATTTT.

The CDR3 reads CASSLDVLGQLNTGELFF. CDR3 nucleotides: TGTGCCAGCAGCTTAGATGTTTTGGGACAGTTGAACACCGGGGAGCTGTTTTTT. The V gene is TRBV11-3, the J gene TRBJ2-2, with 7 nucleotides matching TRBD1. Germline loops: CDR1 SGHNT, CDR2 YENEEA. The CDR3 sequence is 18 residues long. J was trimmed by 1 base and V by 0 bases; bases with no gene match: 8.